This is a list of T cell receptor beta chains from one sample in a study of regulatory T cells in long-lasting Graves disease. TCRdb re-derived calls from the multiplex PCR reads in MiXCR, one entry per CDR3 protein. This sample carries more than 400,000 distinct CDR3 sequences, 16% of them seen once, and the ten largest clones take about 10%. The data were also submitted as part of a second study, on T cells in Graves' hyperthyroidism and ophthalmopathy.

Source: peripheral blood mononuclear cells (PBMCs), taken at new diagnosis, from a patient treated with antithyroid drugs. Source of these receptors: a woman aged 25 to 39 with Graves disease. Each CDR3 is given with its conserved first and last residue. The D gene is left open where the match is weak. Size is omitted from some rows. Given values are once, few, many or a class for expanded clones.

d_call clone_size j_call v_call cdr3_length cdr3_aa cdr3_nt
TRBD2 - TRBJ2-7 TRBV6-1 16 CASSKRTGLANYEQYF TGTGCCAGCAGCAAAAGGACTGGACTAGCGAACTACGAGCAGTACTTC
- - TRBJ1-5 TRBV7-2 17 CASSFLGGWTVNQPQHF TGTGCCAGCAGCTTTTTGGGGGGGTGGACAGTCAATCAGCCCCAGCATTTT
- - TRBJ2-7 TRBV11-1 15 CASSPSLADSYEQYF TGTGCCAGCAGCCCAAGCCTGGCGGACTCCTACGAGCAGTACTTC
TRBD2 many TRBJ2-1 TRBV3-1 16 CASSLSGRAFSREQFF TGTGCCAGCAGCCTTAGCGGGAGGGCCTTTTCGCGGGAGCAGTTCTTC
TRBD2 - TRBJ2-1 TRBV20-1 19 CSARLTYSPSGVSYNEQFF TGCAGTGCTAGACTTACTTACTCTCCTAGCGGGGTTTCCTACAATGAGCAGTTCTTC
TRBD1 many TRBJ1-1 TRBV19 16 CASSPGAGGANTEAFF TGTGCCAGTAGTCCTGGGGCAGGGGGCGCTAACACTGAAGCTTTCTTT
- few TRBJ1-1 TRBV14 15 CASSQGQTLNTEAFF TGTGCCAGCAGCCAAGGACAGACTTTGAACACTGAAGCTTTCTTT
- many TRBJ2-3 TRBV5-1 13 CASSLRAGDTQYF TGCGCCAGCAGCTTGCGAGCGGGAGATACGCAGTATTTT
TRBD1 many TRBJ1-4 TRBV7-9 16 CASSLARTGGNEKLFF TGTGCCAGCAGCTTAGCCAGGACAGGGGGTAATGAAAAACTGTTTTTT
- many TRBJ2-1 TRBV3-1 21 CASSQTSQGRNLSGLYNEQFF TGTGCCAGCAGCCAAACCTCACAAGGGCGGAACCTATCGGGACTCTACAATGAGCAGTTCTTC
TRBD1 many TRBJ1-4 TRBV7-9 20 CASSARKGQGFLTTNEKLFF TGTGCCAGCAGCGCTAGAAAGGGACAGGGATTCTTAACAACTAATGAAAAACTGTTTTTT
- many TRBJ2-1 TRBV6-2/TRBV6-3 19 CASLSRGRAGGLRYNEQFF TGTGCCAGTTTATCTCGTGGGCGCGCAGGAGGTCTTCGTTACAATGAGCAGTTCTTC
- - TRBJ2-3 TRBV6-2/TRBV6-3 18 CASSFGTPSPQYTDTQYF TGTGCCAGCAGTTTCGGCACTCCATCGCCGCAATACACAGATACGCAGTATTTT
TRBD2 many TRBJ2-7 TRBV20-1 16 CSVQLPGLPTAYEQYF TGCAGTGTGCAACTTCCGGGACTACCGACGGCCTACGAGCAGTACTTC
- many TRBJ1-2 TRBV28 14 CASNTPGVWYGYTF TGTGCCAGCAATACACCTGGGGTTTGGTATGGCTACACCTTC
TRBD1 few TRBJ2-1 TRBV28 15 CASSFSQGAYNEQFF TGTGCCAGCAGTTTTTCACAGGGGGCCTACAATGAGCAGTTCTTC
- many TRBJ2-2 TRBV6-2/TRBV6-3 16 CASSYSAKINTGELFF TGTGCCAGCAGTTACTCGGCCAAGATCAACACCGGGGAGCTGTTTTTT
- many TRBJ2-7 TRBV20-1 12 CSARAWRDREYF TGCAGTGCTAGGGCGTGGAGGGACAGAGAGTACTTC
- many TRBJ1-5 TRBV4-1 15 CASSQVDRSNQPQHF TGCGCCAGCAGCCAAGTCGACAGGAGCAATCAGCCCCAGCATTTT
TRBD2 many TRBJ2-3 TRBV12-3/TRBV12-4 18 CASSLGGGGLAITDTQYF TGTGCCAGCAGTTTAGGCGGGGGGGGACTAGCGATTACAGATACGCAGTATTTT
- many TRBJ1-4 TRBV28 16 CASSLPDTWVGEKLFF TGTGCCAGCAGTTTACCGGACACGTGGGTGGGTGAAAAACTGTTTTTT
- many TRBJ2-7 TRBV28 11 CASSPGVEQYF TGTGCCAGCAGTCCCGGAGTCGAGCAGTACTTC
- - TRBJ1-2 TRBV14 13 CASSQGTSYGYTF TGTGCCAGCAGCCAAGGGACAAGCTATGGCTACACCTTC
- many TRBJ1-5 TRBV7-8 16 CASSNPGGVSNQPQHF TGTGCCAGCAGCAATCCGGGGGGAGTAAGCAATCAGCCCCAGCATTTT
- many TRBJ1-6 TRBV18 13 CASSLGTDSPLHF TGTGCCAGCTCACTCGGGACGGATTCACCCCTCCACTTT
TRBD1 many TRBJ2-7 TRBV5-6 16 CASSHTYRTGTYEQYF TGTGCCAGCAGCCACACATACCGGACAGGGACCTACGAGCAGTACTTC
TRBD1 many TRBJ1-5 TRBV24-1 15 CATSETGITNQPQHF TGTGCCACCAGCGAGACAGGGATTACCAATCAGCCCCAGCATTTT
TRBD2 many TRBJ2-3 TRBV7-2 16 CASSLEWTSGFDTQYF TGTGCCAGCAGCTTAGAATGGACTAGCGGGTTCGATACGCAGTATTTT
- many TRBJ2-4 TRBV13 17 CASSLGGSLGAKNIQYF TGTGCCAGCAGCTTAGGCGGTAGTCTAGGAGCCAAAAACATTCAGTACTTC
- many TRBJ1-1 TRBV7-8 15 CASLPRDPRDTEAFF TGTGCCAGCTTACCCAGGGACCCCCGCGACACTGAAGCTTTCTTT
- - TRBJ2-7 TRBV29-1 11 CSARKNYEQYF TGCAGCGCCCGCAAGAACTACGAGCAGTACTTC
- many TRBJ2-5 TRBV18 14 CASSPGPPQETQYF TGTGCCAGCTCTCCGGGTCCGCCCCAAGAGACCCAGTACTTC
- once TRBJ1-4 TRBV12-3/TRBV12-4 12 CASVTWNEKLFF TGTGCCAGCGTGACATGGAATGAAAAACTGTTTTTT
TRBD2 - TRBJ2-7 TRBV6-2/TRBV6-3 14 CASSPTSGSNEQYF TGTGCCAGCAGCCCGACTAGCGGGAGTAACGAGCAGTACTTC
TRBD1 many TRBJ1-1 TRBV5-1 12 CASSRDSTEAFF TGCGCCAGCAGCCGGGACAGTACTGAAGCTTTCTTT
TRBD1 many TRBJ2-1 TRBV5-4 15 CASSYIQGGRNEQFF TGTGCCAGCAGCTATATACAGGGGGGTCGGAATGAGCAGTTCTTC
TRBD2 few TRBJ2-3 TRBV5-1 16 CASSFDLAESTDTQYF TGCGCCAGCAGCTTCGATCTAGCGGAATCCACAGATACGCAGTATTTT
- many TRBJ2-7 TRBV28 11 CASSFGSEQYF TGTGCCAGCAGTTTCGGAAGCGAGCAGTACTTC
TRBD1 many TRBJ1-2 TRBV6-5 15 CASSYTGQGTYGYTF TGTGCCAGCAGTTACACGGGACAGGGTACCTATGGCTACACCTTC
TRBD2 - TRBJ2-3 TRBV7-2 14 CASSQGGGRDTQYF TGTGCCAGCAGCCAAGGCGGGGGGCGGGATACGCAGTATTTT
- many TRBJ2-5 TRBV20-1 17 CSALRTRDNSLEETQYF TGCAGTGCCCTGAGGACCCGGGACAACTCCTTGGAAGAGACCCAGTACTTC
- many TRBJ2-1 TRBV20-1 14 CSAVRLAEPNEQFF TGCAGTGCCGTCCGGCTAGCAGAGCCCAATGAGCAGTTCTTC
- many TRBJ2-2 TRBV20-1 13 CSARDHSRGELFF TGCAGTGCTAGAGATCATAGCCGGGGGGAGCTGTTTTTT
TRBD1 - TRBJ1-4 TRBV7-3 13 CASSFGQDEKLFF TGTGCCAGCAGCTTTGGACAGGACGAAAAACTGTTTTTT
- few TRBJ2-1 TRBV19 14 CASSIGPVVAEQFF TGTGCCAGTAGTATAGGCCCGGTCGTGGCTGAGCAGTTCTTC